This record concerns one T cell receptor beta chain sequence. The antigen remains undetermined. The sample belongs to a study of T-cell memory formation after mild COVID-19. For the study at large: TCR clusters were largely donor specific.

This CDR3 spans 13 amino acids. The V end was cut by 6 bases, the J end by 6 bases, with 15 bases between. Amplification by 5'RACE using constant-segment primers produced TCR alpha and TCR beta cDNA libraries that carried sample barcodes and UMIs. TCRdb redid the calling of the 5' RACE reads with MiXCR, one entry per CDR3 protein. The sample lists about 400,000 distinct CDR3 sequences; approximately 25% were seen once. General observations from the study: Among contracting clones, CD4+ were mainly CM/EM and CD8+ enriched in EMRA.

The chain carries TRBV12-3 or TRBV12-4 and TRBJ2-7, with D tentatively TRBD2 (6 bases). The TCR originated in an adult woman who had mild COVID-19 (a few samples of this study predate the infection). Cell type and time point are not known. Sequences were obtained from PBMCs or a T cell subset sorted from them (not recorded which). As DNA, the CDR3 is TGTGCCAGCAGAAAAGGGACTCTGGGCGAGCAGTACTTC. This gives the protein CASRKGTLGEQYF.